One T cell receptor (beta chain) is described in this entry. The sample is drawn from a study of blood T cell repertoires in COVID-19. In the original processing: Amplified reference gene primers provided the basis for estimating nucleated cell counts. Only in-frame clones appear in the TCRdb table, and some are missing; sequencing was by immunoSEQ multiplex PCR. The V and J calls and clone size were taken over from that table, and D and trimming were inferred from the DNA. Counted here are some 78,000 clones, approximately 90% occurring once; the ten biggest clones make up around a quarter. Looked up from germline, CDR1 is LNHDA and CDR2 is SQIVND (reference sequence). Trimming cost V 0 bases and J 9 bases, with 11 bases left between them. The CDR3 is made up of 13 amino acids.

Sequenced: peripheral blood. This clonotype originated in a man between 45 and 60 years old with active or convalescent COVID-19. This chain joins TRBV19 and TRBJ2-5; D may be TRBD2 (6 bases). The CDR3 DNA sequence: TGTGCCAGTAGTATAGAGCGGGGAGTGGCCCAGTACTTC. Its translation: CASSIERGVAQYF.